The clone carrying this T cell receptor beta chain was counted at least ten times. V was pared by 2 bases and J by 5 bases, with 15 bases between. This CDR3 is 16 amino acids long. This entry belongs to a study of T-cell reconstitution after alpha-beta-depleted transplantation in children. For TCRbeta, the library was prepared with unique molecular identifiers. TCRdb used MiXCR to reprocess the PCR reads, holding one entry per CDR3 protein. The sample contains 190,000 or so distinct CDR3 sequences, more than 6.5% of which appear only once. This TCR came from a human donor who donated a stem cell graft to a child with Wiskott-Aldrich syndrome. Sequenced material: PBMCs from the stem cell graft donor, taken from the stem cell graft. The gene calls are TRBV12-3 or TRBV12-4 and TRBJ1-4; no clear D gene. Written as DNA, the CDR3 is TGTGCCAGCAGTTTAAAGTCAGGACCTACGAATGAAAAACTGTTTTTT. Translation gives CASSLKSGPTNEKLFF.